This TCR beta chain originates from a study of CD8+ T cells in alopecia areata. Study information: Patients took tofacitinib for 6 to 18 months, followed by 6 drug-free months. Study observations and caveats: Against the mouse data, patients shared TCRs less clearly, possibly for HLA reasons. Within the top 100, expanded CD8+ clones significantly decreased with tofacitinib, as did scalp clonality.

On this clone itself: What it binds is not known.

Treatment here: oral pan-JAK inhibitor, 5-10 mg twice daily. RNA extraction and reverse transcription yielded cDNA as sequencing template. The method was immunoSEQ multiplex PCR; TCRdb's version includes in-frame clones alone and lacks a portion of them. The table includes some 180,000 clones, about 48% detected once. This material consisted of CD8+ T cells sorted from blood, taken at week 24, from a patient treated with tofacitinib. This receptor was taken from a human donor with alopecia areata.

CDR3 amino acids: CASRPLPSGAPPDTQYF. Written as DNA, the CDR3 is TGTGCCAGCAGACCCCTCCCTAGCGGTGCCCCACCGGATACGCAGTATTTT. The gene calls are TRBV7-9 and TRBJ2-3; 7 nucleotides line up with TRBD2. CDR1 is SEHNR and CDR2 is FQNEAQ in the germline V gene (reference sequence). V gave up 6 bases and J gave up 6 bases; unmatched junction bases: 18. The CDR3 is 17 amino acids. Variable domain in full (rest from reference TRBV7-9 and TRBJ2-3): DTGVSQNPRHKITKRGQNVTFRCDPISEHNRLYWYRQTLGQGPEFLTYFQNEAQLEKSRLLSDRFSAERPKGSFSTLEIQRTEQGDSAMYLCASRPLPSGAPPDTQYFGPGTRLTVL.